These 27 T cell receptor beta chains came from one sample sequenced in a study of siplizumab effects on memory and regulatory T cells. Generated by immunoSEQ multiplex PCR, the TCRdb table keeps only in-frame clones and is missing some. The table lists roughly 100,000 clones, roughly 90% of them singletons. Sequencing used CD4+ T cells sorted from blood. These receptors were obtained from a human donor in good health.

CDR3 coding DNA: TGTGCTAGTGGTTTGAACTCGCAGCCCTCAGGGGTAGGGAATGAAAAACTGTTTTTT. As protein: CASGLNSQPSGVGNEKLFF. J is TRBJ1-4 and V is TRBV12-5; possible D gene TRBD1, 6 bases. Germline assignment: CDR1 LGHNT and CDR2 FRNRAP. CDR3 length: 19 amino acids. Trimming took 2 bases from V and 5 from J, leaving 24 bases between them.

The chain carries TRBV7-8 and TRBJ2-5; D may be TRBD1 (6 bases). With 3 bases removed from V and 2 bases from J, the gap between germline ends came to 10 bases. The CDR3 totals 14 residues. Germline V gene lookup returns CDR1 SGHVS and CDR2 FQNEAQ. The CDR3 sequence: CASSFLGQQETQYF. CDR3 DNA sequence: TGTGCCAGCAGCTTCTTAGGACAGCAAGAGACCCAGTACTTC.

This chain links TRBV28 with TRBJ2-2; 9 nucleotides align to TRBD2. Germline V gene sequence: CDR1 MDHEN, CDR2 SYDVKM. V gave up 3 bases and J gave up 4 bases; unmatched junction bases: 9. The CDR3 runs to 17 residues. The CDR3 DNA sequence: TGTGCCAGCAGTTTCCTCGGGGTAGCGGGAGTCACCGGGGAGCTGTTTTTT. This encodes CASSFLGVAGVTGELFF.

This sequence joins TRBV10-3 and TRBJ1-2; D not resolved. The V and J ends lost 3 bases and 10 bases respectively, with 9 bases between them. Germline V gives CDR1 ENHRY, CDR2 SYGVKD. The length of the CDR3 is 11 residues. CDR3 sequence reads: CAISESSFYTF. CDR3 in DNA: TGTGCCATCAGTGAATCCAGCTTCTACACCTTC.

This chain links TRBV7-4 with TRBJ1-1, with D maybe TRBD1 (6 bases). V was trimmed by 5 bases and J by 0 bases, leaving 13 bases between them. This CDR3 comprises 15 residues. Germline V gene lookup returns CDR1 SGHVT and CDR2 SQSDAQ. CDR3 sequence: CASSLKTGLNTEAFF. In DNA form, the CDR3 reads TGTGCCAGCAGCCTAAAAACAGGGCTGAACACTGAAGCTTTCTTT. Using reference TRBV7-4 and TRBJ1-1 for the parts outside the CDR3, the full variable domain is GAGVSQSPRYKVAKRGRDVALRCDSISGHVTLYWYRQTLGQGSEVLTYSQSDAQRDKSGRPSGRFSAERPERSVSTLKIQRTEQGDSAVYLCASSLKTGLNTEAFFGQGTRLTVV.

This clone was recorded once. The chain employs TRBV6-1 and TRBJ2-7; D not certain. The CDR3 has 16 amino acids. Trimming pared 4 bases from V and 3 bases from J, leaving 19 bases between. Germline-derived CDR1 and CDR2 are MNHNS and SASEGT. The CDR3 DNA reads TGTGCCAGCAGTGCGACGATCAAAAGACTTTACTACGAGCAGTACTTC. Its protein product is CASSATIKRLYYEQYF.

This clone was seen a single time. The chain carries TRBV7-9 and TRBJ2-2; the match to TRBD1 covers 8 bases. Germline CDR1 SEHNR, CDR2 FQNEAQ (reference sequence). This CDR3 has 17 residues. After removal of 7 bases from V and 4 bases from J, the junction contained 14 bases not matched to a gene. The CDR3 loop reads CASNLLPGQERTGELFF. In DNA form, the CDR3 reads TGTGCCAGCAACCTCCTACCGGGACAGGAGCGCACCGGGGAGCTGTTTTTT.

This sequence joins TRBV5-1 and TRBJ2-5; no clear D. This CDR3 has 14 amino acids. Per germline, CDR1 SGHRS and CDR2 YFSETQ. The V end lost 0 bases, the J end lost 4 bases, and 10 bases lay between the germline ends. The CDR3 DNA reads TGCGCCAGCAGCTTGGTCAGCAATCGAGAGACCCAGTACTTC. It encodes CASSLVSNRETQYF. Full variable domain (missing parts from reference TRBV5-1 and TRBJ2-5): KAGVTQTPRYLIKTRGQQVTLSCSPISGHRSVSWYQQTPGQGLQFLFEYFSETQRNKGNFPGRFSGRQFSNSRSEMNVSTLELGDSALYLCASSLVSNRETQYFGPGTRLLVL.

The chain has TRBV20-1 and TRBJ1-5; D uncertain. Looked up from germline, CDR1 is DFQATT and CDR2 is SNEGSKA (reference sequence). The CDR3 is 9 amino acids. The CDR3: CRALQPQHF. CDR3 bases: TGCAGGGCTCTTCAGCCCCAGCATTTT.

This chain connects TRBV7-6 to TRBJ2-3, with 7 nucleotides matching TRBD2. From germline, CDR1 is SGHVS and CDR2 FNYEAQ. The trim removed 4 bases at V and 5 bases at J, leaving 0 bases unmatched. The CDR3 consists of 12 residues. CDR3 in DNA: TGTGCCAGCAGCTGGGAGGGAGATACGCAGTATTTT. Translated: CASSWEGDTQYF.

The V call is TRBV7-2, the J call TRBJ2-3, with D maybe TRBD2 (6 bases). V lost 1 base to trimming and J lost 6 bases, with 17 bases between them. CDR3 length: 16 amino acids. Germline lookup yields CDR1 SGHTA and CDR2 FQGNSA. The CDR3: CASSLELAVSSDTQYF. The CDR3 coding sequence is TGTGCCAGCAGCTTAGAACTAGCTGTGTCTTCGGATACGCAGTATTTT.

This clone came up a few times. V and J are TRBV9 and TRBJ1-1; 9 bases are shared with TRBD1. The germline V gene has CDR1 SGDLS and CDR2 YYNGEE. The V and J ends lost 5 bases and 3 bases, in that order; junction bases with no gene match: 2. The CDR3 sequence is 13 residues long. CDR3 residues: CASSWTGDTEAFF. The CDR3, as DNA: TGTGCCAGCAGTTGGACAGGGGACACTGAAGCTTTCTTT.

The genes are TRBV2 and TRBJ2-1, with D possibly matching TRBD2 (6 bases). This CDR3 is built from 12 residues. Germline CDR1 SNHLY, CDR2 FYNNEI. Trimming cost V 8 bases and J 12 bases, with 17 bases left between them. The CDR3 nucleotides read TGTGCCAGCTGGGACTTTACTAGTGCGCAGTTCTTC. This translates into CASWDFTSAQFF.

The V and J genes are TRBV5-5 and TRBJ2-5, with D perhaps TRBD1 (6 bases). The germline V gene encodes CDR1 SGHKS and CDR2 YYEKEE (reference sequence). V lost 2 bases, J lost 5 bases, and 19 bases lay in between. CDR3 length: 16 residues. The CDR3: CASSFSRDWGQETQYF. The CDR3 nucleotides read TGTGCCAGCAGCTTTTCTCGGGATTGGGGGCAGGAGACCCAGTACTTC.

This sequence joins TRBV2 and TRBJ1-4; 8 bases are a match to TRBD1. Germline loops: CDR1 SNHLY, CDR2 FYNNEI. J gave up 3 bases and V 6 bases, and 6 bases lay outside the gene matches. The CDR3 covers 15 residues. CDR3 protein: CASSPQGAANEKLFF. The DNA for the CDR3 is TGTGCCAGCAGCCCTCAGGGGGCAGCTAATGAAAAACTGTTTTTT.

The genes are TRBV27 and TRBJ1-5; 7 nucleotides match TRBD1. V gave up 9 bases and J gave up 6 bases; unmatched junction bases: 8. Germline V gives CDR1 MNHEY, CDR2 SMNVEV (reference sequence). This CDR3 region has 13 residues. The CDR3 sequence: CASTTGLGQPQHF. As DNA, the CDR3 is TGTGCCAGTACGACAGGGCTGGGTCAGCCCCAGCATTTT.

The chain carries TRBV28 and TRBJ1-2; the D gene is possibly TRBD1 (6 bases). The germline gives CDR1 MDHEN, CDR2 SYDVKM. The CDR3 length is 15 residues. Trimming took 8 bases from V and 4 from J, leaving 20 bases between them. CDR3 coding DNA: TGTGCCAGCCACGCTGGGGGCGGGATACCCTATGGCTACACCTTC. Amino acids: CASHAGGGIPYGYTF.

The chain carries TRBV29-1 and TRBJ1-1; D not resolved. V gave up 5 bases and J gave up 0 bases, with 19 bases separating them. CDR3 length: 16 amino acids. CDR1 and CDR2 from the germline V gene are SQVTM and ANQGSEA. CDR3 nucleotides: TGCAGCGTTACTCGGGAGGCAGGTAGAATGAACACTGAAGCTTTCTTT. This sequence encodes CSVTREAGRMNTEAFF.

The chain joins TRBV14 to TRBJ2-7; D unresolved. The CDR3 runs 13 residues. V was cut by 1 base and J by 0 bases, with 4 bases left in between. Germline V CDR1 and CDR2: SGHDN, FVKESK. CDR3 DNA: TGTGCCAGCAGCCAAGTAAACTCCTACGAGCAGTACTTC. Protein product: CASSQVNSYEQYF.

The gene calls are TRBV6-6 and TRBJ1-4, with 7 bases fitting TRBD1. Germline loops: CDR1 MNHNY, CDR2 SVGAGI (reference sequence). After removal of 8 bases from V and 3 bases from J, the junction contained 3 bases not matched to a gene. The CDR3 extends over 13 amino acids. The CDR3 coding sequence is TGTGCCAGCCGGGACAGTCCTAATGAAAAACTGTTTTTT. Residues: CASRDSPNEKLFF.

The CDR3 sequence is CASSQFPGLVDYEQYF. CDR3 in DNA: TGCGCCAGCAGCCAGTTCCCCGGACTAGTAGACTACGAGCAGTACTTC. This sequence joins TRBV4-1 and TRBJ2-7; TRBD2 aligns across 7 bases. Germline CDR1 MGHRA, CDR2 YSYEKL. Losses at the gene ends were 3 bases for V and 3 bases for J; bases not matched to a gene: 11. This CDR3 contains 16 residues.

The V call is TRBV7-2, the J call TRBJ1-2; D gene ambiguous. V lost 5 bases to trimming and J lost 6 bases, with 10 bases between them. The CDR3 has 12 amino acids. Germline V CDR1 and CDR2: SGHTA, FQGNSA. The CDR3 sequence: CASSTLFDGYTF. Written as DNA, the CDR3 is TGTGCCAGCAGCACCCTATTCGATGGCTACACCTTC.

This clone was seen once. This chain connects TRBV30 to TRBJ2-7; TRBD2 agrees at 12 bases. This CDR3 is built from 14 residues. Germline assignment: CDR1 GTSNPN and CDR2 SVGIG (reference sequence). V shed 3 bases, J shed 6 bases, and the junction held 6 bases outside the gene matches. The CDR3 here is CAWRPSGRGGEQYF. CDR3 DNA: TGTGCCTGGAGGCCTAGCGGGAGGGGAGGCGAGCAGTACTTC.

CDR3 sequence (DNA): TGTGCCAGCAGCTTAAGACTCATGAACACTGAAGCTTTCTTT. Its translation is CASSLRLMNTEAFF. This chain uses TRBV5-6 with TRBJ1-1; D is uncertain. Germline-derived CDR1 and CDR2 are SGHDT and YYEEEE. The CDR3 consists of 14 residues. V lost 2 bases to trimming and J lost 0 bases, with 8 bases between them.

Of note for this clone: Other DNA sequences in the same sample also yield this CDR3. This chain joins TRBV10-1 and TRBJ2-1, with D maybe TRBD1 (5 bases). Germline CDR1 and CDR2: WNHNN and SYGVQD (reference sequence). V gave up 4 bases and J gave up 2 bases, with 9 bases separating them. The CDR3 has 14 residues. CDR3 sequence reads: CASSARQTYNEQFF. The DNA of the CDR3 is TGCGCCAGCAGTGCGAGACAGACCTACAATGAGCAGTTCTTC.

The chain is built from TRBV5-8 and TRBJ1-5; TRBD1 matches 8 bases. This CDR3 is built from 17 residues. With 4 bases clipped from V and 0 bases from J, the junction kept 9 bases outside the gene matches. Germline CDR1 reads SGHTS; CDR2 reads YDEGEE. The CDR3 loop reads CASSGQGLPGSNQPQHF. CDR3 in DNA: TGTGCCAGCAGCGGACAGGGCCTACCTGGTAGCAATCAGCCCCAGCATTTT. The complete variable domain, with remaining parts taken from reference TRBV5-8 and TRBJ1-5, reads EAGVTQSPTHLIKTRGQQATLRCSPISGHTSVYWYQQALGLGLQFLLWYDEGEERNRGNFPPRFSGRQFPNYSSELNVNALELEDSALYLCASSGQGLPGSNQPQHFGDGTRLSIL.

The CDR3 region is CASFWGTEAFF. As DNA, the CDR3 is TGTGCCAGTTTCTGGGGAACTGAAGCTTTCTTT. The chain couples TRBV28 to TRBJ1-1, with no clear D. The CDR3 totals 11 residues. CDR1 is MDHEN, CDR2 SYDVKM, per germline. Trimming took 9 bases from V and 5 from J, leaving 10 bases between them. The whole variable domain, filled in from reference TRBV28 and TRBJ1-1, reads DVKVTQSSRYLVKRTGEKVFLECVQDMDHENMFWYRQDPGLGLRLIYFSYDVKMKEKGDIPEGYSVSREKKERFSLILESASTNQTSMYLCASFWGTEAFFGQGTRLTVV.